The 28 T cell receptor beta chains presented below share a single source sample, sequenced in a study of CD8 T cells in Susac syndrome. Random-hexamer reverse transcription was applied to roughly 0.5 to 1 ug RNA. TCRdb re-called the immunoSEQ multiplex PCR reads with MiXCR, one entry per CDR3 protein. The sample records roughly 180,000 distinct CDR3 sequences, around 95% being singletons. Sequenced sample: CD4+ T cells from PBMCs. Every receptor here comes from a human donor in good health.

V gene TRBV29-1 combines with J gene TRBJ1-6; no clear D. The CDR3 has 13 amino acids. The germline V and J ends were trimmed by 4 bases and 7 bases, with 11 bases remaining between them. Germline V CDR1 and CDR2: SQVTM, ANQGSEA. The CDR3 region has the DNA TGCAGCGTTGCCCTGGGAACCAATTCACCCCTCCACTTT. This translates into CSVALGTNSPLHF.

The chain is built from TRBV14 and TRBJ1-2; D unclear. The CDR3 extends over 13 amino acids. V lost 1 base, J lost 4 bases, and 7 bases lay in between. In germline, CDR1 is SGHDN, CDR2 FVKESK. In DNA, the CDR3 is TGTGCCAGCAGCCAAGGGAGCGCCTATGGCTACACCTTC. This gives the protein CASSQGSAYGYTF. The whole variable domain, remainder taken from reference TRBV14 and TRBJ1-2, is EAGVTQFPSHSVIEKGQTVTLRCDPISGHDNLYWYRRVMGKEIKFLLHFVKESKQDESGMPNNRFLAERTGGTYSTLKVQPAELEDSGVYFCASSQGSAYGYTFGSGTRLTVV.

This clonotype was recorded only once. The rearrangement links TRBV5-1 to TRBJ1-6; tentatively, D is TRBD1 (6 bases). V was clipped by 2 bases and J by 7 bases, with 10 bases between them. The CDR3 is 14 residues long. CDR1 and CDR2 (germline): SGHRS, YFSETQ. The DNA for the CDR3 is TGCGCCAGCAGCTTCTCAGGGGACAATTCACCCCTCCACTTT. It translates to CASSFSGDNSPLHF. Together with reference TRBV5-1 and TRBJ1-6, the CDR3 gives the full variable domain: KAGVTQTPRYLIKTRGQQVTLSCSPISGHRSVSWYQQTPGQGLQFLFEYFSETQRNKGNFPGRFSGRQFSNSRSEMNVSTLELGDSALYLCASSFSGDNSPLHFGNGTRLTVT.

Written as DNA, the CDR3 is TGCAGCGTTGGCCTACTGACAGGTAATCGAAACGAGCAGTACTTC. Protein sequence: CSVGLLTGNRNEQYF. The chain recombines TRBV29-1 with TRBJ2-7, with TRBD1 as a possible D gene (6 bases). The V gene's germline CDR1 is SQVTM and CDR2 ANQGSEA. The CDR3 sequence is 15 residues long. V was trimmed by 4 bases and J by 5 bases, leaving 21 bases between them.

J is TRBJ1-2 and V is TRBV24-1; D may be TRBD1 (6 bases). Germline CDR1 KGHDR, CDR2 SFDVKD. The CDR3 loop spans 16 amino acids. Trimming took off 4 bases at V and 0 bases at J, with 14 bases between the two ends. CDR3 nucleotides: TGTGCCACCAGTGACCCCGGGACACCATCTAACTATGGCTACACCTTC. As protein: CATSDPGTPSNYGYTF.

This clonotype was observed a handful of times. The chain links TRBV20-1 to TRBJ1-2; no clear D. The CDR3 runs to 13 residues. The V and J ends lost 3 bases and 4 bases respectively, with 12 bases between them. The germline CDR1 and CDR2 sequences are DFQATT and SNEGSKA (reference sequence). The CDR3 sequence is CSARDQVGYGYTF. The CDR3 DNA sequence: TGCAGTGCTAGGGATCAGGTCGGCTATGGCTACACCTTC.

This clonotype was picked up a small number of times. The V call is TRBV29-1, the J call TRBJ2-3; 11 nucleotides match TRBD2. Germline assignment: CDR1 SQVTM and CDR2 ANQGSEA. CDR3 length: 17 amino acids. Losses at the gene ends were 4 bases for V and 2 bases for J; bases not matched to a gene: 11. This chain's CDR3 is CSVAPARLAGNTDTQYF. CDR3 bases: TGCAGCGTTGCCCCTGCCCGACTAGCGGGGAACACAGATACGCAGTATTTT.

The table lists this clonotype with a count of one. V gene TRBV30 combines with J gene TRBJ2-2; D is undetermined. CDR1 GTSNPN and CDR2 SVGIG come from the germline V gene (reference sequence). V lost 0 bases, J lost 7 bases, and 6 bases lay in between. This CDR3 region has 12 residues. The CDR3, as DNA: TGTGCCTGGAGTGTATGGGGCGGGGAGCTGTTTTTT. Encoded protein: CAWSVWGGELFF.

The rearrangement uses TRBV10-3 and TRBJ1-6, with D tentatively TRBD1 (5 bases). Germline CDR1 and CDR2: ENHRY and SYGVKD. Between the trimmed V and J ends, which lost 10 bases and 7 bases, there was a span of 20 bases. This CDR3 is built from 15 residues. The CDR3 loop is CASKGQEGKNSPLHF. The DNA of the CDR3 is TGTGCCAGCAAAGGGCAAGAGGGGAAGAATTCACCCCTCCACTTT.

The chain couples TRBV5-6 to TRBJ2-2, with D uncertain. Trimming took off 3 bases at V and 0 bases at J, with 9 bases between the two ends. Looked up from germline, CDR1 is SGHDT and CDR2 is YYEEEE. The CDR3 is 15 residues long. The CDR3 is CASSSDPSNTGELFF. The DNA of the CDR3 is TGTGCCAGCAGCTCCGATCCTTCGAACACCGGGGAGCTGTTTTTT.

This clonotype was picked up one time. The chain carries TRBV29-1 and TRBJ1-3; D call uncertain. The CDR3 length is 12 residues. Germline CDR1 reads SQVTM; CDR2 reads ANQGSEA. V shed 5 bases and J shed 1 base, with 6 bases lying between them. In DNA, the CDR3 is TGCAGCGTTTTGGGTTCTGGAAACACCATATATTTT. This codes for CSVLGSGNTIYF. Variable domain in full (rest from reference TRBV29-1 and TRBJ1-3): SAVISQKPSRDICQRGTSLTIQCQVDSQVTMMFWYRQQPGQSLTLIATANQGSEATYESGFVIDKFPISRPNLTFSTLTVSNMSPEDSSIYLCSVLGSGNTIYFGEGSWLTVV.

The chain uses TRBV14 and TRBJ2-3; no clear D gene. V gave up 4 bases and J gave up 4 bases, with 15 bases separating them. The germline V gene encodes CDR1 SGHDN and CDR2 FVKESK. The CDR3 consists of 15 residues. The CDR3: CASSRRIAGPDTQYF. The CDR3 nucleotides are TGTGCCAGCAGCCGTAGAATTGCTGGGCCAGATACGCAGTATTTT. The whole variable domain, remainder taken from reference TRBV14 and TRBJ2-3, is EAGVTQFPSHSVIEKGQTVTLRCDPISGHDNLYWYRRVMGKEIKFLLHFVKESKQDESGMPNNRFLAERTGGTYSTLKVQPAELEDSGVYFCASSRRIAGPDTQYFGPGTRLTVL.

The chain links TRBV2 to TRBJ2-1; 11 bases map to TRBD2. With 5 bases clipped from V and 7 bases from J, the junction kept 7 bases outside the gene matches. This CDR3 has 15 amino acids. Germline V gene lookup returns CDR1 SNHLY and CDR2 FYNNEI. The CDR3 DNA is TGTGCCAGCAGTTTAGGGGCTAGCGGGGGGAATGAGCAGTTCTTC. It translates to CASSLGASGGNEQFF.

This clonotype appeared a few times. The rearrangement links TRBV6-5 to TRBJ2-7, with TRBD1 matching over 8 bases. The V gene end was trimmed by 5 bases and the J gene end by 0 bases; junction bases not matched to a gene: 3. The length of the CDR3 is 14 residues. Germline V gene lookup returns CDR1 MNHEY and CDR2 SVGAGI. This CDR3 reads CASSRGQGSYEQYF. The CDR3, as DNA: TGTGCCAGCAGTCGAGGACAGGGCTCCTACGAGCAGTACTTC.

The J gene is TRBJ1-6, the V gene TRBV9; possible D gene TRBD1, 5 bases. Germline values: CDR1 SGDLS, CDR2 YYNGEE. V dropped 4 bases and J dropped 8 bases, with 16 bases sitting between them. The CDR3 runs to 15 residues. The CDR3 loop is CASSPSGPGYSPLHF. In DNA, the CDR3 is TGTGCCAGCAGCCCCTCGGGCCCAGGGTATTCACCCCTCCACTTT.

For the CDR3, the DNA is TGTGCCAGCTCTCAGGGCAGCGGGACTGAAGCTTTCTTT. Residues: CASSQGSGTEAFF. This chain connects TRBV18 to TRBJ1-1; TRBD1 might be the D (5 bases). The CDR3 has 13 residues. The ends were cut back, 6 bases at V and 5 bases at J, with 13 bases in the middle. Germline CDR1 KGHSH, CDR2 LQKENI.

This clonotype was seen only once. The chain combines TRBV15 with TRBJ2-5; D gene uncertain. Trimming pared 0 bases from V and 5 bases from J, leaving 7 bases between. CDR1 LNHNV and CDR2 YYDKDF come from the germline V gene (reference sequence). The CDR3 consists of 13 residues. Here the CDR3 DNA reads TGTGCCACCAGCAGAGATTTCCGGGAGACCCAGTACTTC. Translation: CATSRDFRETQYF.

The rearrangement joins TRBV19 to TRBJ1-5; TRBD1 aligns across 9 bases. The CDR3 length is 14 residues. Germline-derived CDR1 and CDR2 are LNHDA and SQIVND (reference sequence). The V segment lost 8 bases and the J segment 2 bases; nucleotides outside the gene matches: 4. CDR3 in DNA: TGTGCCAGTGTAACAGGGGGCGGCAATCAGCCCCAGCATTTT. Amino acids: CASVTGGGNQPQHF.

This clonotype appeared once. The DNA for the CDR3 is TGCGCCAGCAGCAGTCGGGACAGGTGGGATGGGGCGAATGAGCAGTTCTTC. Its protein product is CASSSRDRWDGANEQFF. The chain couples TRBV4-3 to TRBJ2-1, with TRBD1 identical over 8 bases. Germline V gene data show CDR1 as LGHNA and CDR2 as YSLEER. Germline trimming cut 5 bases from V and 7 bases from J; bases unmatched to any gene: 16. This CDR3 region has 17 residues.

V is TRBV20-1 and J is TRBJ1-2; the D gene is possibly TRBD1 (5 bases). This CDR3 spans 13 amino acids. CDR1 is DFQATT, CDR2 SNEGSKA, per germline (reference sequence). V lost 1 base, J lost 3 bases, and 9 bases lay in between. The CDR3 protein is CSARVPGHYGYTF. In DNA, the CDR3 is TGCAGTGCTAGAGTCCCAGGGCACTATGGCTACACCTTC.

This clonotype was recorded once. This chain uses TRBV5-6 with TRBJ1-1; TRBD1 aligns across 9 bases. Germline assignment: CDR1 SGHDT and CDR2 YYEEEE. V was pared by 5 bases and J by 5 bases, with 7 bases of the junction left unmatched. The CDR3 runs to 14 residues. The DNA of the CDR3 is TGTGCCAGCAGTTCGAACAGGGGGCCAACTGAAGCTTTCTTT. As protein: CASSSNRGPTEAFF. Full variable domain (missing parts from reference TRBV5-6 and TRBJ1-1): DAGVTQSPTHLIKTRGQQVTLRCSPKSGHDTVSWYQQALGQGPQFIFQYYEEEERQRGNFPDRFSGHQFPNYSSELNVNALLLGDSALYLCASSSNRGPTEAFFGQGTRLTVV.

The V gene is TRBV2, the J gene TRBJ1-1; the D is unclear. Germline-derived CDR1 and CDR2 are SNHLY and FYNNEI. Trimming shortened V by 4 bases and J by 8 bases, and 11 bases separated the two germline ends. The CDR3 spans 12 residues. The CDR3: CASSVWVPEAFF. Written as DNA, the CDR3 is TGTGCCAGCAGTGTTTGGGTACCGGAAGCTTTCTTT.

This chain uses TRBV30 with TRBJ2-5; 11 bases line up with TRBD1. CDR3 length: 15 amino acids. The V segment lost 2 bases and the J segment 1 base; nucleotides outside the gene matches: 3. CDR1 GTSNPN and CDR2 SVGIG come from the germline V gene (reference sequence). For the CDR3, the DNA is TGTGCCTGGAGTCGGACAGGGGGCGTCCAAGAGACCCAGTACTTC. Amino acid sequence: CAWSRTGGVQETQYF.

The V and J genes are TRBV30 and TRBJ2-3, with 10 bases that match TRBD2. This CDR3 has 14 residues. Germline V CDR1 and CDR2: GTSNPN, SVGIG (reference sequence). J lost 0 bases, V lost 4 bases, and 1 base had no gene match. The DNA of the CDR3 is TGTGCCTGGACTAGCGGGGGAAGCACAGATACGCAGTATTTT. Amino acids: CAWTSGGSTDTQYF.

The CDR3 nucleotides are TGTGCCAGCAGTTTAATGAGATCCTATAATTCACCCCTCCACTTT. This sequence encodes CASSLMRSYNSPLHF. The chain carries TRBV27 and TRBJ1-6; D is unresolved. The germline V gene encodes CDR1 MNHEY and CDR2 SMNVEV (reference sequence). The germline V and J ends were trimmed by 2 bases and 1 base, with 6 bases remaining between them. This CDR3 region has 15 residues.

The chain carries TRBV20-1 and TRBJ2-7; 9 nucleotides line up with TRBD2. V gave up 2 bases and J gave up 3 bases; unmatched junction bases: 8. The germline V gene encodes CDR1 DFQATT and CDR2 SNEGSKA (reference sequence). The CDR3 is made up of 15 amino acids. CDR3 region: CSARIPGLASYEQYF. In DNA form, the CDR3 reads TGCAGTGCTAGAATACCGGGACTAGCTAGCTACGAGCAGTACTTC.

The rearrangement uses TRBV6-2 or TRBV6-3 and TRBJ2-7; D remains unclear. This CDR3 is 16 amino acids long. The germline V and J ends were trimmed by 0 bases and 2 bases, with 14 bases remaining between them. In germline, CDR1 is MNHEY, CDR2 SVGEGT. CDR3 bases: TGTGCCAGCAGTTACTCGATCGGAACAAGGCCCTACGAGCAGTACTTC. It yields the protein CASSYSIGTRPYEQYF.

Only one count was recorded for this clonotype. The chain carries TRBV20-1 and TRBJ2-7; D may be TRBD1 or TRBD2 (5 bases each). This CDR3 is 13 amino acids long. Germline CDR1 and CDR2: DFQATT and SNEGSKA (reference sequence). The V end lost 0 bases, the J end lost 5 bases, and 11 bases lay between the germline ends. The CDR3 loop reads CSARDAPGHEQYF. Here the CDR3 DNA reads TGCAGTGCTAGAGATGCCCCGGGACACGAGCAGTACTTC.